One sample yielded the 26 T cell receptor beta chains listed below, sequenced in a study of OX40 agonist ivuxolimab in advanced cancers. This table comes from immunoSEQ multiplex PCR, and its TCRdb copy is limited to in-frame clones, with some not included. The repertoire holds some 54,000 clones, with roughly four fifths as singletons. Sequencing was performed on CD4+ or CD8+ T cells sorted from blood, taken in a trial of the OX40 agonist ivuxolimab. The origin of the receptors is an adult with an advanced solid tumor such as melanoma, head and neck, liver or kidney cancer.

The chain uses TRBV6-1 and TRBJ1-2; D is unresolved. The V end lost 1 base, the J end lost 2 bases, and 8 bases lay between the germline ends. There are 14 residues in the CDR3. Germline V gene data show CDR1 as MNHNS and CDR2 as SASEGT. CDR3 sequence: CASSEDPRNYGYTF. CDR3 nucleotide sequence: TGTGCCAGCAGTGAAGATCCCAGGAACTATGGCTACACCTTC.

The gene calls are TRBV4-1 and TRBJ1-1; no firm D call. Germline-derived CDR1 and CDR2 are MGHRA and YSYEKL. The CDR3 covers 13 residues. V was cut by 0 bases and J by 11 bases, with 13 bases left in between. CDR3 in amino acids: CASSQEGRLGAFF. The CDR3 DNA reads as TGCGCCAGCAGCCAAGAGGGAAGACTGGGGGCTTTCTTT.

V is TRBV19 and J is TRBJ1-2, with D perhaps TRBD1 (6 bases). V was clipped by 5 bases and J by 2 bases, with 15 bases between them. This CDR3 has 15 residues. Germline V gives CDR1 LNHDA, CDR2 SQIVND (reference sequence). CDR3 residues: CASSVLEGGNYGYTF. As DNA, the CDR3 is TGTGCCAGTAGTGTATTGGAGGGGGGCAACTATGGCTACACCTTC.

This clone was seen more than once but under ten times. The chain combines TRBV9 with TRBJ1-2; D ambiguous. The V and J ends lost 0 bases and 8 bases respectively, with 14 bases between them. This CDR3 has 14 amino acids. Germline-derived CDR1 and CDR2 are SGDLS and YYNGEE. CDR3 loop: CASSVEVSAGGYTF. The CDR3 DNA sequence: TGTGCCAGCAGCGTAGAGGTGTCGGCAGGAGGCTACACCTTC.

V is TRBV2 and J is TRBJ2-1; the D gene is possibly TRBD1 (6 bases). The CDR3 runs to 14 residues. Per the germline V gene, CDR1 is SNHLY and CDR2 is FYNNEI. Trimming pared 8 bases from V and 0 bases from J, leaving 11 bases between. This CDR3 is CASEDSGSYNEQFF. Here the CDR3 DNA reads TGTGCCAGCGAGGACAGCGGCTCCTACAATGAGCAGTTCTTC.

This clone was recorded only once. The J gene is TRBJ2-1, the V gene TRBV19, with 8 bases matching TRBD1. V shed 5 bases, J shed 5 bases, and the junction held 8 bases outside the gene matches. Germline values: CDR1 LNHDA, CDR2 SQIVND (reference sequence). The CDR3 sequence is 15 residues long. CDR3 loop: CASSARRGQHNEQFF. In nucleotides, the CDR3 is TGTGCCAGTAGTGCCCGCAGGGGGCAACACAATGAGCAGTTCTTC.

The chain carries TRBV7-2 and TRBJ2-3, with 9 nucleotides matching TRBD1. V lost 5 bases and J lost 0; bases outside the gene matches: 9. The CDR3 is made up of 17 amino acids. The germline V gene encodes CDR1 SGHTA and CDR2 FQGNSA. The CDR3 region is CASSREQGASSTDTQYF. The CDR3 DNA reads as TGTGCCAGCAGCCGAGAACAGGGGGCGAGTAGCACAGATACGCAGTATTTT. Looking up the rest from reference TRBV7-2 and TRBJ2-3 gives the full variable domain: GAGVSQSPSNKVTEKGKDVELRCDPISGHTALYWYRQSLGQGLEFLIYFQGNSAPDKSGLPSDRFSAERTGGSVSTLTIQRTQQEDSAVYLCASSREQGASSTDTQYFGPGTRLTVL.

The rearrangement uses TRBV7-2 and TRBJ1-4, with D unresolved. Germline CDR1 and CDR2: SGHTA and FQGNSA. V was clipped by 4 bases and J by 14 bases, with 11 bases between them. This CDR3 has 11 amino acids. The CDR3 reads CASSSSKRLFF. CDR3 nucleotides: TGTGCCAGCAGCTCCTCAAAACGCCTGTTTTTT.

CDR3 amino acids: CASSLFSSKQPQHF. For the CDR3, the DNA is TGTGCCAGCAGTTTATTTTCCAGTAAACAGCCCCAGCATTTT. This rearrangement joins TRBV28 to TRBJ1-5; D uncertain. CDR1 and CDR2 from the germline V gene are MDHEN and SYDVKM. The CDR3 has 14 amino acids. V was pared by 1 base and J by 7 bases, with 11 bases between.

The V and J genes are TRBV4-1 and TRBJ1-5; no clear D. Per germline, CDR1 MGHRA and CDR2 YSYEKL. The CDR3 has 15 amino acids. V was clipped by 2 bases and J by 5 bases, with 13 bases between them. CDR3 region: CASSQREGSDQPQHF. The CDR3 DNA follows: TGCGCCAGCAGCCAACGGGAAGGGAGCGATCAGCCCCAGCATTTT.

The V and J genes are TRBV19 and TRBJ1-4, with 9 bases lining up with TRBD1. CDR1 and CDR2 from the germline V gene are LNHDA and SQIVND (reference sequence). V gave up 6 bases and J gave up 5 bases; unmatched junction bases: 4. CDR3 length: 14 amino acids. CDR3: CASSGTGRNEKLFF. CDR3 sequence (DNA): TGTGCCAGTAGCGGGACAGGGAGAAATGAAAAACTGTTTTTT.

J is TRBJ2-7 and V is TRBV5-1; unclear D gene. V lost 1 base, J lost 7 bases, and 6 bases lay in between. CDR1 is SGHRS, CDR2 YFSETQ, per germline. This CDR3 region has 11 residues. Here the CDR3 reads CASSLNGEQYF. The CDR3 nucleotides are TGCGCCAGCAGCTTGAATGGTGAGCAGTACTTC. The whole variable domain, remainder taken from reference TRBV5-1 and TRBJ2-7, is KAGVTQTPRYLIKTRGQQVTLSCSPISGHRSVSWYQQTPGQGLQFLFEYFSETQRNKGNFPGRFSGRQFSNSRSEMNVSTLELGDSALYLCASSLNGEQYFGPGTRLTVT.

This sequence joins TRBV5-1 and TRBJ1-2; 10 bases match TRBD1. The CDR3 is made up of 18 amino acids. The V gene end was trimmed by 3 bases and the J gene end by 4 bases; junction bases not matched to a gene: 15. Germline CDR1 and CDR2: SGHRS and YFSETQ. This CDR3 reads CASSSPSGQGRFSYGYTF. CDR3 bases: TGCGCCAGCAGCTCACCGTCGGGACAGGGGCGATTTAGCTATGGCTACACCTTC.

This clone has just one count. The chain carries TRBV9 and TRBJ2-3, with a tentative D call TRBD2 (5 bases). This CDR3 spans 16 amino acids. CDR1 SGDLS and CDR2 YYNGEE come from the germline V gene. Between the trimmed V and J ends, which lost 4 bases and 2 bases, there was a span of 17 bases. As DNA, the CDR3 is TGTGCCAGCAGCCATTCCCGGGATACAAACACAGATACGCAGTATTTT. Residues: CASSHSRDTNTDTQYF.

The chain uses TRBV5-5 and TRBJ1-1, with 7 bases fitting TRBD1. This CDR3 has 17 residues. Germline lookup yields CDR1 SGHKS and CDR2 YYEKEE (reference sequence). V lost 4 bases, J lost 0 bases, and 12 bases stayed unmatched. CDR3 in amino acids: CASSPLWDRAMNTEAFF. The CDR3 nucleotides read TGTGCCAGCAGCCCACTATGGGACAGAGCCATGAACACTGAAGCTTTCTTT.

The chain is built from TRBV5-4 and TRBJ1-1; no reliable D call. This CDR3 contains 13 residues. Germline lookup yields CDR1 SGHNT and CDR2 YYREEE (reference sequence). The germline V and J ends were trimmed by 1 base and 0 bases, with 4 bases remaining between them. The CDR3 is CASSLTLNTEAFF. The DNA of the CDR3 is TGTGCCAGCAGCTTGACCCTGAACACTGAAGCTTTCTTT.

There are a few counts of this clone. The rearrangement joins TRBV30 to TRBJ2-1; D tentatively reads TRBD1 or TRBD2 (5 bases each). CDR3 length: 14 amino acids. Deletions cut 4 bases from V and 4 bases from J, with 14 bases between. CDR1 is GTSNPN and CDR2 is SVGIG in the germline V gene (reference sequence). DNA for the CDR3: TGTGCCTGGACGAGGGGAGAGGGGTACAATGAGCAGTTCTTC. This sequence encodes CAWTRGEGYNEQFF.

In nucleotides, the CDR3 is TGTGCCAGCAGCTTGACCAGGTTAAACACTGAAGCTTTCTTT. It codes for CASSLTRLNTEAFF. The chain combines TRBV6-6 with TRBJ1-1; D gene unclear. V was cut by 6 bases and J by 2 bases, with 13 bases left in between. The CDR3 length is 14 residues. Germline assignment: CDR1 MNHNY and CDR2 SVGAGI (reference sequence).

J is TRBJ1-4 and V is TRBV29-1; D uncertain. The CDR3 runs 13 residues. Trimming took 0 bases from V and 4 from J, leaving 6 bases between them. Germline loops: CDR1 SQVTM, CDR2 ANQGSEA. For the CDR3, the DNA is TGCAGCGTTGAAGAAGGGAGTAATGAAAAACTGTTTTTT. Translation: CSVEEGSNEKLFF.

The chain couples TRBV7-2 to TRBJ2-2; 7 positions match TRBD1. CDR3 length: 15 amino acids. The germline V gene encodes CDR1 SGHTA and CDR2 FQGNSA. V lost 5 bases, J lost 1 base, and 4 bases stayed unmatched. As DNA, the CDR3 is TGTGCCAGCAGCCGGGACAGTGGGAACACCGGGGAGCTGTTTTTT. Amino acids: CASSRDSGNTGELFF.

V is TRBV19 and J is TRBJ2-3; D is possibly TRBD1 or TRBD2 (5 bases each). The V end was cut by 4 bases, the J end by 1 base, with 18 bases between. The CDR3 loop spans 17 amino acids. CDR1 and CDR2 from the germline V gene are LNHDA and SQIVND (reference sequence). The CDR3 loop is CASSSEGPGYGTDTQYF. The CDR3 region has the DNA TGTGCCAGTAGTAGTGAGGGACCCGGGTACGGCACAGATACGCAGTATTTT.

The V call is TRBV11-3, the J call TRBJ2-3, with D uncertain. V shed 4 bases and J shed 6 bases, with 14 bases lying between them. Germline lookup yields CDR1 SGHNT and CDR2 YENEEA. This CDR3 is 14 amino acids long. The CDR3 sequence is CASSSRASGDTQYF. CDR3 nucleotide sequence: TGTGCCAGCAGCTCCCGGGCCAGTGGGGATACGCAGTATTTT.

Here the CDR3 DNA reads TGCGCCAGCAGTGAGGACTCAGGGAACTACGAGCAGTACTTC. It yields the protein CASSEDSGNYEQYF. The chain carries TRBV10-2 and TRBJ2-7, with D tentatively TRBD1 (5 bases). Between the trimmed V and J ends, which lost 2 bases and 3 bases, there was a span of 11 bases. CDR1 is WSHSY and CDR2 is SAAADI in the germline V gene. The CDR3 spans 14 residues.

The genes are TRBV19 and TRBJ2-1, with 13 positions matching TRBD2. CDR1 and CDR2 (germline): LNHDA, SQIVND (reference sequence). The trim removed 3 bases at V and 9 bases at J, leaving 8 bases unmatched. This CDR3 has 16 amino acids. The CDR3 loop is CASSISPGLAGSEQFF. In DNA, the CDR3 is TGTGCCAGTAGTATTTCCCCGGGACTAGCGGGGTCTGAGCAGTTCTTC.

The V gene is TRBV7-3, the J gene TRBJ1-2; D remains ambiguous. The V gene lost 2 bases and the J gene lost 6 bases, with 10 bases spanning the gap. The CDR3 is 13 amino acids. The germline V gene has CDR1 SGHTA and CDR2 FQGTGA. The CDR3 region is CASSLSADDGYTF. The CDR3 bases are TGTGCCAGCAGCTTATCGGCGGATGATGGCTACACCTTC.

The gene calls are TRBV4-1 and TRBJ1-2, with a possible D match to TRBD1 (5 bases). V shed 6 bases and J shed 7 bases, with 21 bases lying between them. In germline, CDR1 is MGHRA, CDR2 YSYEKL. The CDR3 consists of 15 residues. CDR3 bases: TGCGCCAGCAGGAACCCGCGGGGGGGGATGATTGGCTACACCTTC. Translated: CASRNPRGGMIGYTF.